Listed here are 19 T cell receptor beta chains from one sample, sequenced in a study of blood T cell repertoires in COVID-19. TCRdb keeps only in-frame clones here, not all; method: immunoSEQ multiplex PCR. The top ten hold about 2.6% of the sample, which has around 300,000 clones, about 89% seen once. Sequencing used PBMCs or T cells enriched from blood (not recorded which). All receptors come from a woman younger than 35 who had recovered from COVID-19.

The V call is TRBV5-1, the J call TRBJ2-7; TRBD2 matches 14 bases. Germline trimming cut 4 bases from V and 4 bases from J; bases unmatched to any gene: 4. The CDR3 totals 15 residues. Germline V gene data show CDR1 as SGHRS and CDR2 as YFSETQ. CDR3 residues: CASSLGLAGDYEQYF. Here the CDR3 DNA reads TGCGCCAGCAGCCTGGGACTAGCGGGAGATTACGAGCAGTACTTC.

V is TRBV15 and J is TRBJ2-3; TRBD2 matches 11 bases. In germline, CDR1 is LNHNV, CDR2 YYDKDF (reference sequence). The V segment lost 0 bases and the J segment 6 bases; nucleotides outside the gene matches: 2. The CDR3 is 15 residues long. The CDR3 protein is CATSRDSGGADTQYF. The CDR3 region has the DNA TGTGCCACCAGCAGAGATAGCGGGGGGGCCGATACGCAGTATTTT.

Comments on this clone: The sample carries other DNA sequences with the same CDR3. This sequence joins TRBV19 and TRBJ1-1; D perhaps matches TRBD1 (6 bases). V was clipped by 2 bases and J by 1 base, with 11 bases between them. The germline V gene has CDR1 LNHDA and CDR2 SQIVND (reference sequence). The CDR3 loop spans 15 amino acids. The chain's CDR3 is CASSISPGANTEAFF. DNA for the CDR3: TGTGCCAGTAGTATATCTCCAGGGGCGAACACTGAAGCTTTCTTT.

The sample holds one count of this clone. The genes are TRBV24-1 and TRBJ1-5, with D tentatively TRBD1 (6 bases). V was pared by 4 bases and J by 5 bases, with 11 bases between. The CDR3 consists of 14 residues. The germline V gene encodes CDR1 KGHDR and CDR2 SFDVKD. The CDR3 reads CATSDSTGHQPQHF. The CDR3 DNA reads as TGTGCCACCAGTGACTCCACAGGGCATCAGCCCCAGCATTTT.

The chain carries TRBV7-8 and TRBJ1-2; D remains unclear. The ends were cut back, 5 bases at V and 4 bases at J, with 17 bases in the middle. This CDR3 contains 15 residues. The germline CDR1 and CDR2 sequences are SGHVS and FQNEAQ. The CDR3 sequence is CASSPGPGNGYGYTF. CDR3 in DNA: TGTGCCAGCAGCCCCGGTCCGGGGAACGGCTATGGCTACACCTTC.

The chain joins TRBV29-1 to TRBJ2-7; D remains unclear. The CDR3 is 13 amino acids. In germline, CDR1 is SQVTM, CDR2 ANQGSEA. The V and J ends lost 4 bases and 0 bases respectively, with 10 bases between them. As DNA, the CDR3 is TGCAGCGTTGTGCCCGTTAGCTCCTACGAGCAGTACTTC. This encodes CSVVPVSSYEQYF.

The CDR3 DNA is TGCAGCGTTGAACGGGGACAGGGCTACGAGCAGTACTTC. It codes for CSVERGQGYEQYF. The chain uses TRBV29-1 and TRBJ2-7; 9 bases are a match to TRBD1. J gave up 3 bases and V 2 bases, and 2 bases lay outside the gene matches. CDR3 size: 13 residues. The V gene's germline CDR1 is SQVTM and CDR2 ANQGSEA.

The V and J genes are TRBV28 and TRBJ2-7, with 13 bases that match TRBD2. V shed 4 bases, J shed 4 bases, and the junction held 10 bases outside the gene matches. From germline, CDR1 is MDHEN and CDR2 SYDVKM. This CDR3 contains 17 residues. The CDR3 coding sequence is TGTGCCAGCAGTTCTCAAGTTAGGACTAGCGGGAGTTACGAGCAGTACTTC. Protein sequence: CASSSQVRTSGSYEQYF. Combining the CDR3 with reference TRBV28 and TRBJ2-7 gives the whole variable domain DVKVTQSSRYLVKRTGEKVFLECVQDMDHENMFWYRQDPGLGLRLIYFSYDVKMKEKGDIPEGYSVSREKKERFSLILESASTNQTSMYLCASSSQVRTSGSYEQYFGPGTRLTVT.

The rearrangement uses TRBV12-5 and TRBJ2-1; no clear D. The V end lost 0 bases, the J end lost 10 bases, and 25 bases lay between the germline ends. Germline-derived CDR1 and CDR2 are LGHNT and FRNRAP. The CDR3 consists of 18 residues. The CDR3 DNA reads as TGTGCTAGTGGTTTGGTAAGCCCGGTAAGCCTTTTAGCTCGCGAGCAGTTCTTC. As protein: CASGLVSPVSLLAREQFF. Supplemented by reference TRBV12-5 and TRBJ2-1, the full variable domain reads DARVTQTPRHKVTEMGQEVTMRCQPILGHNTVFWYRQTMMQGLELLAYFRNRAPLDDSGMPKDRFSAEMPDATLATLKIQPSEPRDSAVYFCASGLVSPVSLLAREQFFGPGTRLTVL.

The rearrangement uses TRBV30 and TRBJ2-1, with 12 bases matching TRBD2. J was trimmed by 6 bases and V by 0 bases; bases with no gene match: 6. Per germline, CDR1 GTSNPN and CDR2 SVGIG (reference sequence). There are 16 residues in the CDR3. As DNA, the CDR3 is TGTGCCTGGAGTGTAAACTTACTAGCGGGAGGCAATGAGCAGTTCTTC. Its protein is CAWSVNLLAGGNEQFF.

The count of this clone is one. The chain carries TRBV13 and TRBJ2-7; 10 bases line up with TRBD2. Per germline, CDR1 PRHDT and CDR2 FYEKMQ (reference sequence). The length of the CDR3 is 18 residues. With 5 bases clipped from V and 0 bases from J, the junction kept 13 bases outside the gene matches. The CDR3: CASSRTGAGGRSSYEQYF. CDR3 DNA sequence: TGTGCCAGCAGCCGGACAGGAGCGGGAGGGCGCAGCTCCTACGAGCAGTACTTC.

Worth noting for this clone: This specimen includes other DNA sequences encoding the same CDR3. The J gene is TRBJ2-3, the V gene TRBV14; 10 bases align to TRBD2. The junction had 3 bases not matched to a gene; V was cut back by 1 base and J by 2 bases. CDR3 length equals 16 residues. Per the germline V gene, CDR1 is SGHDN and CDR2 is FVKESK. The CDR3, as DNA: TGTGCCAGCAGCCAAGCACTAGCGGGGTTCACAGATACGCAGTATTTT. The encoded protein is CASSQALAGFTDTQYF.

The chain uses TRBV7-2 and TRBJ2-5, with 8 positions matching TRBD2. The CDR3 covers 15 residues. Per germline, CDR1 SGHTA and CDR2 FQGNSA. The ends lost 1 base at V and 4 bases at J; junction bases unmatched: 5. CDR3 in amino acids: CASSLGGGRLETQYF. CDR3 sequence (DNA): TGTGCCAGCAGCTTAGGCGGGGGGCGGTTAGAGACCCAGTACTTC.

The CDR3 reads CASSHNGQGLDYEQYF. The CDR3 DNA follows: TGTGCCAGTAGCCACAATGGACAGGGTCTGGACTACGAGCAGTACTTC. The gene calls are TRBV19 and TRBJ2-7; 8 positions match TRBD1. There are 16 residues in the CDR3. V lost 6 bases to trimming and J lost 3 bases; unmatched junction nucleotides: 13. The germline V gene encodes CDR1 LNHDA and CDR2 SQIVND (reference sequence).

The chain links TRBV9 to TRBJ2-5; 10 bases are shared with TRBD2. The CDR3 extends over 14 amino acids. Germline CDR1 SGDLS, CDR2 YYNGEE. With 3 bases clipped from V and 9 bases from J, the junction kept 8 bases outside the gene matches. CDR3 amino acids: CASSESGGAGAQYF. The CDR3 DNA reads TGTGCCAGCAGCGAAAGCGGGGGGGCCGGAGCCCAGTACTTC. The whole variable domain, remainder taken from reference TRBV9 and TRBJ2-5, is DSGVTQTPKHLITATGQRVTLRCSPRSGDLSVYWYQQSLDQGLQFLIQYYNGEERAKGNILERFSAQQFPDLHSELNLSSLELGDSALYFCASSESGGAGAQYFGPGTRLLVL.

This chain connects TRBV18 to TRBJ1-1, with 8 bases that match TRBD1. The CDR3 has 16 amino acids. After removal of 3 bases from V and 0 bases from J, the junction contained 6 bases not matched to a gene. CDR1 and CDR2 (germline): KGHSH, LQKENI. As DNA, the CDR3 is TGTGCCAGCTCACCCAGGGGGCTGATCATGAACACTGAAGCTTTCTTT. This translates into CASSPRGLIMNTEAFF.

The sample holds many counts of this clone. The V call is TRBV27, the J call TRBJ1-1, with D perhaps matching TRBD1 (6 bases). V shed 3 bases and J shed 1 base, with 27 bases lying between them. CDR3 length equals 20 residues. Looked up from germline, CDR1 is MNHEY and CDR2 is SMNVEV (reference sequence). Here the CDR3 DNA reads TGTGCCAGCAGTTTCCTTTCGCTGACACAAAACAGGGCCCGGAACACTGAAGCTTTCTTT. Translated: CASSFLSLTQNRARNTEAFF.

The chain combines TRBV2 with TRBJ2-5, with 10 bases that match TRBD2. This CDR3 is built from 13 residues. Germline V CDR1 and CDR2: SNHLY, FYNNEI. The CDR3 DNA sequence: TGTGCAGGCCGGCTAGCGGGGGCGGAGACCCAGTACTTC. Protein sequence: CAGRLAGAETQYF.

This sequence joins TRBV5-4 and TRBJ2-7; TRBD2 aligns across 9 bases. With 4 bases clipped from V and 4 bases from J, the junction kept 15 bases outside the gene matches. Germline-derived CDR1 and CDR2 are SGHNT and YYREEE (reference sequence). This CDR3 is 17 amino acids long. CDR3 amino acids: CASSTDWGTSSQYEQYF. CDR3 nucleotides: TGTGCCAGCAGCACGGACTGGGGGACTAGCAGTCAGTACGAGCAGTACTTC. Using reference TRBV5-4 and TRBJ2-7 for the parts outside the CDR3, the full variable domain is ETGVTQSPTHLIKTRGQQVTLRCSSQSGHNTVSWYQQALGQGPQFIFQYYREEENGRGNFPPRFSGLQFPNYSSELNVNALELDDSALYLCASSTDWGTSSQYEQYFGPGTRLTVT.